A selection of T cell receptor beta chains follows, all from one sample in a study of T cell repertoires in cytomegalovirus infection. These receptors' targets are unknown. A single record per CDR3 protein comes from TCRdb applying MiXCR to the reads. The table records roughly 54,000 distinct CDR3 sequences, roughly a third of them present only once. Sequencing used PBMCs, sequenced either directly or after in vitro stimulation (not recorded which). The receptors originated from a human donor in good health (CMV status not recorded). Some clones in this sample may be carry-over from other donors' samples. Each CDR3 is given with its conserved first and last residue. Fields, in order: D gene, J gene, V gene, clone size, CDR3 DNA, CDR3 protein. A D gene is named only where the DNA matches it firmly. Clone size is shown for a subset of rows, as once, few, many or a class of expanded clone.

>NA|TRBJ2-7|TRBV10-3|NA
TGTGCCATCAGTGAGTCATCCGGAACCTACGAGCAGTACTTC
CAISESSGTYEQYF
>NA|TRBJ1-6|TRBV7-6|few
TGTGCCAGCAGCCCCACCTTATACGGGGCCCTCCACTTT
CASSPTLYGALHF
>TRBD2|TRBJ2-1|TRBV15|NA
TGTGCCACCAGTAGGAGTGCGGGGGGGCGGTCCCACAATGAGCAGTTCTTC
CATSRSAGGRSHNEQFF
>NA|TRBJ2-3|TRBV7-9|NA
TGTGCCAGCAGCTTAGCGAATAGCGGAAGCACAGATACGCAGTATTTT
CASSLANSGSTDTQYF
>NA|TRBJ1-4|TRBV19|NA
TGTGCCAGTAGTACCAACAGGGAAACTAATGAAAAACTGTTTTTT
CASSTNRETNEKLFF
>NA|TRBJ2-5|TRBV5-6|NA
TGTGCCAGTTCCTTGGGCCCTCGCGAGACCCAGTACTTC
CASSLGPRETQYF
>NA|TRBJ1-5|TRBV15|few
TGTGCCACCAGCAGAGAGTTCGGTAGGAATCAGCCCCAGCATTTT
CATSREFGRNQPQHF
>TRBD1|TRBJ1-1|TRBV7-9|NA
TGTGCCAGCAGCTTCACAGGGGCGAACACTGAAGCTTTCTTT
CASSFTGANTEAFF
>NA|TRBJ1-2|TRBV29-1|few
TGCAGCGTAGACGACAGGCGGGGTAATGGCTACACCTTC
CSVDDRRGNGYTF
>TRBD1|TRBJ1-1|TRBV20-1|few
TGCAGTGTGACAGGGGGAACCGTCACTGAAGCTTTCTTT
CSVTGGTVTEAFF
>TRBD1|TRBJ2-5|TRBV6-5|few
TGTGCCAGCAGTTACCCGACAGGGGGCCCGGGGGAGACCCAGTACTTC
CASSYPTGGPGETQYF
>TRBD2|TRBJ2-3|TRBV7-2|few
TGTGCCAGCAGCTTAGTTCGGGCGGGAGCAAGCACAGATACGCAGTATTTT
CASSLVRAGASTDTQYF
>NA|TRBJ1-6|TRBV19|NA
TGTGCCAGTAAGGACCATAATTCACCCCTCCACTTT
CASKDHNSPLHF
>TRBD2|TRBJ2-7|TRBV7-9|few
TGTGCCAGCAGCTTGGGTAGCGGGGGATATCAGCAGTACTTC
CASSLGSGGYQQYF
>NA|TRBJ2-7|TRBV6-5|NA
TGTGCCAGCAAGAAGGGACGGGAGTACTTC
CASKKGREYF
>NA|TRBJ2-7|TRBV29-1|NA
TGCAGCGTTGGTGGGACACCACATCCCTACGAGCAGTACTTC
CSVGGTPHPYEQYF
>NA|TRBJ1-5|TRBV18|many
TGTGCCAGCTCACCACAGAAAGGCGCAGGGGAGGTAAAGCCCCAGCATTTT
CASSPQKGAGEVKPQHF
>NA|TRBJ2-3|TRBV10-2|NA
TGCGCCAGCTTCCCCTGGGACGTCTCCGGGAGCACAGATACGCAGTATTTT
CASFPWDVSGSTDTQYF
>NA|TRBJ2-3|TRBV9|NA
TGTGCCAGCAGCGCGGTAGGGAGCACAGATACGCAGTATTTT
CASSAVGSTDTQYF
>TRBD1|TRBJ1-5|TRBV6-6|few
TGTGCCAGCAGATCCAGGACAGGGCACCCTGAGTTGAGCAATCAGCCCCAGCATTTT
CASRSRTGHPELSNQPQHF
>TRBD1|TRBJ1-1|TRBV6-8|few
TGTGCCAGCAGTCCACCTGACAGGGATGAAGCTTTCTTT
CASSPPDRDEAFF
>TRBD1|TRBJ2-7|TRBV28|few
TGTGCCAGCAGCCCCCCCCGGGACAGGCCCCCTTGGTACGAGCAGTACTTC
CASSPPRDRPPWYEQYF
>NA|TRBJ2-3|TRBV7-8|NA
TGTGTCAGCAGCCCTAGTCGGGATACGCAGTATTTT
CVSSPSRDTQYF
>TRBD2|TRBJ2-5|TRBV19|few
TGTGCCAGTAGTATTCCGGGACTAGTAGGATTCGGCCAAGAGACCCAGTACTTC
CASSIPGLVGFGQETQYF
>NA|TRBJ2-1|TRBV7-2|NA
TGTGCCGGCAGCCATTCCGGGACTGGGGGGTTTGCCTACAATGAGCAGTTCTTC
CAGSHSGTGGFAYNEQFF
>NA|TRBJ1-3|TRBV18|NA
TGTGCCAGCTCACCACAAGATTTACGAAACACCATATATTTT
CASSPQDLRNTIYF